These 15 T cell receptor beta chains were sequenced from one sample in a study of T-cell reconstitution after alpha-beta-depleted transplantation in children. The library targeted TCRbeta and was prepared with unique molecular identifiers. TCRdb used MiXCR to reprocess the PCR reads, holding one entry per CDR3 protein. This sample yields some 150,000 distinct CDR3 sequences, of which about 9% are seen a single time; around 18% belongs to the top ten. The sequencing used PBMCs, mostly from graft donor cells, collected 180 days after TCRalphabeta/CD19-depleted stem cell transplant. The receptor source for this set is a female patient between 2 and 15 years old who had a stem cell transplant for congenital amegakaryocytic thrombocytopenia, so the T cells may come from the graft donor.

In this sample, this clonotype turned up many times. The chain recombines TRBV29-1 with TRBJ1-2; unclear D gene. V was pared by 2 bases and J by 4 bases, with 8 bases between. Germline V gives CDR1 SQVTM, CDR2 ANQGSEA. The CDR3 runs to 12 residues. The CDR3 DNA follows: TGCAGCGTTGAACAGGACTCCTATGGCTACACCTTC. The encoded protein is CSVEQDSYGYTF.

This clonotype was seen only a few times. This chain uses TRBV20-1 with TRBJ1-3, with 10 bases that match TRBD1. From germline, CDR1 is DFQATT and CDR2 SNEGSKA (reference sequence). The CDR3 is 15 amino acids. V dropped 1 base and J dropped 2; count of bases not matched to a gene: 2. CDR3 residues: CSARGQGATGNTIYF. The DNA of the CDR3 is TGCAGTGCTAGAGGACAGGGGGCGACTGGAAACACCATATATTTT.

This chain uses TRBV10-3 with TRBJ2-3; D remains unclear. V was cut by 6 bases and J by 0 bases, with 7 bases left in between. The CDR3 contains 13 residues. The germline CDR1 and CDR2 sequences are ENHRY and SYGVKD. The CDR3 coding sequence is TGTGCCATCAGGGGCCAGAGCACAGATACGCAGTATTTT. It codes for CAIRGQSTDTQYF.

This clonotype has ten or more counts. V and J are TRBV5-1 and TRBJ2-7; 7 nucleotides align to TRBD1. This CDR3 region has 15 residues. Per germline, CDR1 SGHRS and CDR2 YFSETQ. With V trimmed by 1 base and J by 0 bases, 4 bases remained unmatched. The CDR3 region is CASSLSGQVSYEQYF. CDR3 sequence (DNA): TGCGCCAGCAGCTTGTCCGGACAGGTCTCCTACGAGCAGTACTTC. Filled out from reference TRBV5-1 and TRBJ2-7, the complete variable domain reads KAGVTQTPRYLIKTRGQQVTLSCSPISGHRSVSWYQQTPGQGLQFLFEYFSETQRNKGNFPGRFSGRQFSNSRSEMNVSTLELGDSALYLCASSLSGQVSYEQYFGPGTRLTVT.

There are many counts of this clonotype. V gene TRBV20-1 combines with J gene TRBJ2-3; TRBD2 matches at 9 bases. The germline CDR1 and CDR2 sequences are DFQATT and SNEGSKA (reference sequence). The CDR3 runs to 17 residues. Trimming at V came to 6 bases and at J to 4 bases, leaving 17 bases not matched to a gene. CDR3 DNA: TGCAGTGCCACCCCGGGACTAGCCGGGGGAGGGGCAGATACGCAGTATTTT. It codes for CSATPGLAGGGADTQYF.

The chain recombines TRBV12-3 or TRBV12-4 with TRBJ2-7; TRBD1 might be the D (6 bases). The CDR3 extends over 12 amino acids. V shed 7 bases and J shed 5 bases, with 12 bases lying between them. CDR3 sequence reads: CASTHRDHEQYF. The DNA for the CDR3 is TGTGCCAGCACGCACAGGGACCACGAGCAGTACTTC.

The chain links TRBV20-1 to TRBJ1-1, with D possibly TRBD1 on 6 matching bases. Trimming took 6 bases from V and 0 from J, leaving 14 bases between them. CDR1 is DFQATT, CDR2 SNEGSKA, per germline (reference sequence). This CDR3 has 14 residues. For the CDR3, the DNA is TGCAGTGCAACTCATAAGGGGGTGAACACTGAAGCTTTCTTT. Translated, it gives CSATHKGVNTEAFF.

In its sample, this clonotype was seen many times. This chain joins TRBV7-2 and TRBJ1-3; no clear D. The V end lost 2 bases, the J end lost 4 bases, and 3 bases lay between the germline ends. The CDR3 length is 12 residues. Germline V gene lookup returns CDR1 SGHTA and CDR2 FQGNSA. CDR3 amino acids: CASSLRGNTIYF. The CDR3 coding sequence is TGTGCCAGCAGCTTAAGGGGAAACACCATATATTTT. Complete variable domain (other parts from reference TRBV7-2 and TRBJ1-3): GAGVSQSPSNKVTEKGKDVELRCDPISGHTALYWYRQSLGQGLEFLIYFQGNSAPDKSGLPSDRFSAERTGGSVSTLTIQRTQQEDSAVYLCASSLRGNTIYFGEGSWLTVV.

The chain joins TRBV29-1 to TRBJ1-2; D unresolved. The CDR3 covers 11 residues. V shed 0 bases and J shed 13 bases, with 12 bases lying between them. The germline V gene encodes CDR1 SQVTM and CDR2 ANQGSEA. CDR3 in DNA: TGCAGCGTTGAAGATGCCAGATGGGGCACCTTC. This codes for CSVEDARWGTF.

The genes are TRBV20-1 and TRBJ2-7; 10 bases line up with TRBD2. After removal of 5 bases from V and 0 bases from J, the junction contained 10 bases not matched to a gene. This CDR3 has 16 residues. Germline CDR1 and CDR2: DFQATT and SNEGSKA (reference sequence). As DNA, the CDR3 is TGCAGTGCTCGGACATCCCTAGCGGGGGTCTCCTACGAGCAGTACTTC. It codes for CSARTSLAGVSYEQYF.

This clonotype has ten or more counts. This rearrangement joins TRBV28 to TRBJ1-4; D perhaps matches TRBD1 (6 bases). Germline loops: CDR1 MDHEN, CDR2 SYDVKM. V lost 4 bases to trimming and J lost 0 bases, with 12 bases between them. This CDR3 has 16 amino acids. DNA of the CDR3: TGTGCCAGCAGTTGGTGGCAGGGGACAACTAATGAAAAACTGTTTTTT. It yields the protein CASSWWQGTTNEKLFF.

In this sample, this clonotype turned up many times. The V call is TRBV18, the J call TRBJ2-3; D remains unclear. V was trimmed by 0 bases and J by 2 bases, leaving 3 bases between them. Germline-derived CDR1 and CDR2 are KGHSH and LQKENI. CDR3 length: 13 amino acids. CDR3 DNA sequence: TGTGCCAGCTCACCACCCAACACAGATACGCAGTATTTT. As protein: CASSPPNTDTQYF.

At least ten counts were recorded for this clonotype. The J gene is TRBJ2-4, the V gene TRBV4-1; D is possibly TRBD2 (6 bases). V shed 3 bases and J shed 0 bases, with 18 bases lying between them. The CDR3 has 18 amino acids. Germline CDR1 is MGHRA and CDR2 is YSYEKL. The CDR3 sequence is CASSHPQTSPIAKNIQYF. CDR3 nucleotide sequence: TGCGCCAGCAGCCACCCCCAGACTAGTCCAATAGCCAAAAACATTCAGTACTTC.

This clonotype appeared many times. V gene TRBV27 combines with J gene TRBJ1-5; D remains unclear. V was clipped by 3 bases and J by 7 bases, with 10 bases between them. This CDR3 spans 13 amino acids. Per germline, CDR1 MNHEY and CDR2 SMNVEV (reference sequence). The CDR3 coding sequence is TGTGCCAGCAGTTTTGGGGTGTTCCAGCCCCAGCATTTT. Amino acid sequence: CASSFGVFQPQHF.

This clonotype was seen only a few times. V gene TRBV28 combines with J gene TRBJ2-7; 9 bases are shared with TRBD2. This CDR3 has 14 residues. V lost 6 bases, J lost 2 bases, and 5 bases stayed unmatched. Germline CDR1 and CDR2: MDHEN and SYDVKM. The CDR3 sequence is CASSLSGGTYEQYF. As DNA, the CDR3 is TGTGCCAGCAGCCTTAGCGGGGGAACCTACGAGCAGTACTTC.